This TCR beta chain is drawn from a study of beta chain features in type 1 diabetes. On the study more broadly: Across the samples, around 110,000,000 sorted cells were examined in total.

Germline lookup yields CDR1 SNHLY and CDR2 FYNNEI. Trimming stripped 2 bases from V and 4 bases from J, with 7 bases between. The length of the CDR3 is 13 residues. General study results and limits: Patients showed naive, central memory and Treg TCRB repertoires that appeared more similar than those of healthy donors. Sequencing the cDNA could make cells with high TCR expression show up more than they should. Patients with Type 1 diabetes showed moderately but significantly shorter TCRB CDR3s in all four CD4+ subsets.

What was sequenced were expressed TCRB transcripts, since all of the isolated RNA had been reverse transcribed. Clones were read by immunoSEQ multiplex PCR, and TCRdb kept only the in-frame ones, dropping some. The sample has around 600,000 clones, around 11% seen once; the top ten hold more than 0.1%. Only a few counts were recorded for this clone. As yet, its antigen is unknown. The genes are TRBV2 and TRBJ2-3; D gene ambiguous. Source material: naive CD4+ T cells from blood. The sequence was obtained from a young man with type 1 diabetes. The CDR3 nucleotides read TGTGCCAGCAGTGAATCGACCCCAGATACGCAGTATTTT. As protein: CASSESTPDTQYF.